This T cell receptor beta chain emerged from a study of T cells in Graves' hyperthyroidism and ophthalmopathy. This clonotype was seen many times. Absence of ophthalmopathy progression within 18 months defined stable Graves' hyperthyroidism. Clinical symptoms, serum thyroxine, TRAb, thyroid ultrasound and orbital computed tomography informed diagnoses. Looked up from germline, CDR1 is SQVTM and CDR2 is ANQGSEA. V lost 6 bases to trimming and J lost 1 base, with 11 bases between them. This CDR3 is 13 amino acids long. The investigators amplified TCR beta CDR3 regions from RNA transcripts. During a first-round RT-PCR of the TCR CDR3, the HTBI primer set was used. MiXCR, applied by TCRdb to the multiplex PCR reads, yields one record per CDR3 protein. Found here are under 400,000 distinct CDR3 sequences, approximately 15% of them singletons; the top ten hold around 10%.

This receptor was obtained from a woman aged 60-75 years with Graves' hyperthyroidism. Sequencing was done on a sample of blood. The chain links TRBV29-1 to TRBJ2-3, with a possible D match to TRBD1 (5 bases). Here the CDR3 reads CSVQGVGTDTQYF. DNA of the CDR3: TGCAGCGTCCAGGGCGTCGGCACAGATACGCAGTATTTT.